A selection of T cell receptor beta chains follows, all from one sample in a study of T cell changes during pregnancy in multiple sclerosis. Produced via immunoSEQ multiplex PCR; TCRdb's table is partial and in-frame only. This sample carries more than 80,000 clones, approximately 90% of them seen once, and the ten largest clones take less than 2%. Source: peripheral blood, taken after pregnancy. The origin of the receptors is a female donor with multiple sclerosis, enrolled in a pregnancy study. The CDR3 runs from the conserved cysteine through the conserved F or W. Fields, in order: D gene, clone size, V gene, J gene, CDR3 protein, CDR3 DNA. The D gene is left open where the match is weak. Clone size is not always given. Where it is, it says once, few, many or a class for expanded clones.

d_call: TRBD1; clone_size: NA; v_call: TRBV4-2; j_call: TRBJ2-1; cdr3_aa: CASSQEPGQGYNEQFF; cdr3_nt: TGTGCCAGCAGCCAGGAGCCGGGACAGGGTTACAATGAGCAGTTCTTC
d_call: NA; clone_size: NA; v_call: TRBV30; j_call: TRBJ1-2; cdr3_aa: CAWARGTRGYTF; cdr3_nt: TGTGCCTGGGCCAGGGGAACAAGGGGCTACACCTTC
d_call: NA; clone_size: NA; v_call: TRBV2; j_call: TRBJ1-2; cdr3_aa: CASPAGGGSYGYTF; cdr3_nt: TGTGCCAGCCCGGCTGGCGGGGGGAGCTATGGCTACACCTTC
d_call: TRBD2; clone_size: NA; v_call: TRBV28; j_call: TRBJ2-7; cdr3_aa: CASSLVAGKYEQYF; cdr3_nt: TGTGCCAGCAGTTTAGTAGCGGGGAAGTACGAGCAGTACTTC
d_call: NA; clone_size: NA; v_call: TRBV4-1; j_call: TRBJ2-7; cdr3_aa: CASSPGLLQGYEQYF; cdr3_nt: TGCGCCAGCAGCCCCGGACTACTTCAGGGCTACGAGCAGTACTTC
d_call: TRBD1; clone_size: NA; v_call: TRBV27; j_call: TRBJ1-5; cdr3_aa: CASSFRGTDQPQHF; cdr3_nt: TGTGCCAGCAGCTTTCGGGGGACAGATCAGCCCCAGCATTTT
d_call: TRBD1; clone_size: NA; v_call: TRBV14; j_call: TRBJ1-6; cdr3_aa: CASSQDLTGARNSPLHF; cdr3_nt: TGTGCCAGCAGCCAAGATCTCACAGGGGCTCGTAATTCACCCCTCCACTTT
d_call: NA; clone_size: NA; v_call: TRBV11-3; j_call: TRBJ2-2; cdr3_aa: CASSWGKGANTGELFF; cdr3_nt: TGTGCCAGCAGCTGGGGAAAGGGGGCGAACACCGGGGAGCTGTTTTTT
d_call: TRBD2; clone_size: NA; v_call: TRBV6-5; j_call: TRBJ2-1; cdr3_aa: CASKGLALNEQFF; cdr3_nt: TGTGCCAGCAAGGGACTAGCACTCAATGAGCAGTTCTTC
d_call: NA; clone_size: NA; v_call: TRBV29-1; j_call: TRBJ1-2; cdr3_aa: CSVWVPGGNYGYTF; cdr3_nt: TGCAGCGTTTGGGTGCCCGGCGGTAACTATGGCTACACCTTC
d_call: TRBD1; clone_size: NA; v_call: TRBV29-1; j_call: TRBJ2-7; cdr3_aa: CSVVPGQSSYEQYF; cdr3_nt: TGCAGCGTTGTACCGGGACAGAGCTCCTACGAGCAGTACTTC
d_call: NA; clone_size: NA; v_call: TRBV7-9; j_call: TRBJ2-1; cdr3_aa: CASSGRGLSYNEQFF; cdr3_nt: TGTGCCAGCAGCGGGAGAGGCCTCTCCTACAATGAGCAGTTCTTC
d_call: NA; clone_size: NA; v_call: TRBV5-1; j_call: TRBJ1-1; cdr3_aa: CASSLDGRVLNTEAFF; cdr3_nt: TGCGCCAGCAGCTTGGATGGCAGGGTCCTGAACACTGAAGCTTTCTTT
d_call: NA; clone_size: NA; v_call: TRBV9; j_call: TRBJ1-4; cdr3_aa: CASSVAAGYDEKLFF; cdr3_nt: TGTGCCAGCAGCGTAGCGGCAGGGTATGACGAAAAACTGTTTTTT
d_call: NA; clone_size: NA; v_call: TRBV6-5; j_call: TRBJ1-3; cdr3_aa: CATLTGAGNTIYF; cdr3_nt: TGTGCCACCCTTACGGGAGCAGGAAACACCATATATTTT
d_call: TRBD1; clone_size: NA; v_call: TRBV18; j_call: TRBJ1-1; cdr3_aa: CASSPRGPPNTEAFF; cdr3_nt: TGTGCCAGCTCACCAAGGGGGCCGCCGAACACTGAAGCTTTCTTT
d_call: TRBD2; clone_size: NA; v_call: TRBV28; j_call: TRBJ2-3; cdr3_aa: CASSLGRGLAGGPTDTQYF; cdr3_nt: TGTGCCAGCAGTTTAGGGAGGGGACTAGCGGGAGGACCCACAGATACGCAGTATTTT
d_call: TRBD1; clone_size: NA; v_call: TRBV18; j_call: TRBJ1-2; cdr3_aa: CASSLLDRPPYGYTF; cdr3_nt: TGTGCCAGCTCACTTTTGGACAGGCCGCCCTATGGCTACACCTTC
d_call: NA; clone_size: NA; v_call: TRBV7-9; j_call: TRBJ1-1; cdr3_aa: CASSLGGGDTEAFF; cdr3_nt: TGTGCCAGCAGCTTAGGGGGGGGTGACACTGAAGCTTTCTTT
d_call: NA; clone_size: NA; v_call: TRBV5-6; j_call: TRBJ1-2; cdr3_aa: CASSTDSYGYTF; cdr3_nt: TGTGCCAGCAGCACGGACTCCTATGGCTACACCTTC
d_call: TRBD2; clone_size: once; v_call: TRBV7-9; j_call: TRBJ2-7; cdr3_aa: CASSFGTSGSYEQYF; cdr3_nt: TGTGCCAGCAGCTTCGGGACTAGCGGCTCCTACGAGCAGTACTTC
d_call: TRBD2; clone_size: NA; v_call: TRBV2; j_call: TRBJ2-5; cdr3_aa: CASSSPTLAGVVQETQYF; cdr3_nt: TGTGCCAGCAGCAGTCCAACCCTAGCGGGAGTGGTACAAGAGACCCAGTACTTC
d_call: TRBD2; clone_size: NA; v_call: TRBV4-1; j_call: TRBJ2-3; cdr3_aa: CASSHLAGGFRGTDTQYF; cdr3_nt: TGCGCCAGCAGCCACTTAGCGGGAGGTTTCAGGGGCACAGATACGCAGTATTTT
d_call: TRBD2; clone_size: NA; v_call: TRBV27; j_call: TRBJ2-3; cdr3_aa: CASSTGPWLWAAGRTDTQYF; cdr3_nt: TGTGCCAGCAGTACCGGGCCGTGGTTGTGGGCAGCGGGGCGCACAGATACGCAGTATTTT
d_call: TRBD1; clone_size: once; v_call: TRBV18; j_call: TRBJ2-7; cdr3_aa: CASSPPVARGLYEQYF; cdr3_nt: TGTGCCAGCTCACCACCGGTGGCGAGGGGGCTTTACGAGCAGTACTTC
d_call: NA; clone_size: NA; v_call: TRBV19; j_call: TRBJ2-3; cdr3_aa: CASRDTGTDTQYF; cdr3_nt: TGTGCCAGTAGGGACACCGGCACAGATACGCAGTATTTT
d_call: TRBD2; clone_size: NA; v_call: TRBV7-9; j_call: TRBJ2-1; cdr3_aa: CASSSMGLAGDSEQFF; cdr3_nt: TGTGCCAGCAGCTCCATGGGGCTAGCGGGAGATAGTGAGCAGTTCTTC
d_call: NA; clone_size: NA; v_call: TRBV11-1; j_call: TRBJ1-1; cdr3_aa: CASSLNRRGMAFF; cdr3_nt: TGTGCCAGCAGCTTAAACAGGAGGGGTATGGCTTTCTTT